Following are 24 T cell receptor beta chains from one sample sequenced in a study of T cell responses to AZD1222 COVID-19 vaccine. The repertoire was sequenced with immunoSEQ multiplex PCR; TCRdb's copy has only in-frame clones and lacks some. This table has about 27,000 clones, about 90% appearing once. The source material was peripheral blood, sampled 28 days after the second AZD1222 dose. The receptors come from an adult who received the AZD1222 COVID-19 vaccine.

CDR3 DNA sequence: TGCAGCGTCTCCCCAGGGAAAGTCAGTCGCGGGGCTTTCTTT. Protein sequence: CSVSPGKVSRGAFF. V is TRBV29-1 and J is TRBJ1-1; perhaps TRBD1 as D (5 bases). The CDR3 runs to 14 residues. From germline, CDR1 is SQVTM and CDR2 ANQGSEA. V shed 6 bases and J shed 11 bases, with 25 bases lying between them.

The chain is built from TRBV20-1 and TRBJ2-1; D not certain. The CDR3 has 10 residues. The V gene's germline CDR1 is DFQATT and CDR2 SNEGSKA (reference sequence). The V end lost 3 bases, the J end lost 8 bases, and 5 bases lay between the germline ends. CDR3 bases: TGCAGTGCTAGGTCCGATGAGCAGTTCTTC. Encoded protein: CSARSDEQFF.

The gene calls are TRBV25-1 and TRBJ2-4; TRBD2 is a possible D gene (6 bases). Deletions cut 6 bases from V and 6 bases from J, with 18 bases between. Germline loops: CDR1 MGHDK, CDR2 SYGVNS. CDR3 length: 15 residues. The CDR3, as DNA: TGTGCCAGCAGGAGAATGCGGGATAGTGGAAACATTCAGTACTTC. This translates into CASRRMRDSGNIQYF.

CDR3 loop: CASSSAGGGEGEQFF. The CDR3 DNA sequence: TGTGCCAGCAGTTCGGCCGGGGGAGGGGAGGGTGAGCAGTTCTTC. This rearrangement joins TRBV28 to TRBJ2-1; 7 positions match TRBD2. The CDR3 runs 15 residues. V was pared by 4 bases and J by 9 bases, with 12 bases of the junction left unmatched. Germline CDR1 is MDHEN and CDR2 is SYDVKM.

The V call is TRBV10-1, the J call TRBJ1-1, with a tentative D call TRBD1 (5 bases). CDR1 is WNHNN and CDR2 is SYGVQD in the germline V gene (reference sequence). The CDR3 contains 14 residues. Trimming stripped 0 bases from V and 5 bases from J, with 10 bases between. The CDR3 sequence is CASSESTGETEAFF. CDR3 DNA: TGCGCCAGCAGTGAGTCGACGGGGGAAACTGAAGCTTTCTTT.

The chain combines TRBV11-3 with TRBJ2-5; TRBD1 is a possible D gene (5 bases). The CDR3 has 18 residues. From germline, CDR1 is SGHNT and CDR2 YENEEA. The V end lost 3 bases, the J end lost 2 bases, and 22 bases lay between the germline ends. The CDR3 loop is CASSLGQEFSMKQETQYF. CDR3 nucleotides: TGTGCCAGCAGCTTGGGGCAGGAGTTTTCTATGAAGCAAGAGACCCAGTACTTC.

The chain uses TRBV5-1 and TRBJ1-3; D is unclear. CDR3 size: 14 residues. Germline V gene sequence: CDR1 SGHRS, CDR2 YFSETQ. The V and J ends lost 4 bases and 4 bases respectively, with 12 bases between them. The CDR3 DNA reads as TGCGCCAGCAGCCACCCGACGGAAGGAAACACCATATATTTT. This codes for CASSHPTEGNTIYF.

V is TRBV28 and J is TRBJ1-2; 8 bases fit TRBD1. Trimming at V came to 1 base and at J to 3 bases, leaving 4 bases not matched to a gene. The germline CDR1 and CDR2 sequences are MDHEN and SYDVKM. The CDR3 runs to 15 residues. The DNA of the CDR3 is TGTGCCAGCAGTTTATCGACAGGGGTCTACTATGGCTACACCTTC. Protein: CASSLSTGVYYGYTF.

The V call is TRBV28, the J call TRBJ1-5; D is undetermined. Per the germline V gene, CDR1 is MDHEN and CDR2 is SYDVKM. The V end lost 8 bases, the J end lost 7 bases, and 9 bases lay between the germline ends. This CDR3 comprises 11 residues. Written as DNA, the CDR3 is TGTGCCAGCTCTCATATCCAGCCCCAGCATTTT. This sequence encodes CASSHIQPQHF.

The chain is built from TRBV29-1 and TRBJ2-7, with D possibly TRBD2 on 6 matching bases. Germline CDR1 reads SQVTM; CDR2 reads ANQGSEA. V lost 6 bases, J lost 6 bases, and 15 bases lay in between. This CDR3 has 12 amino acids. CDR3: CSVSRDNSEQYF. The CDR3 bases are TGCAGCGTCTCGCGGGATAATTCCGAGCAGTACTTC.

CDR3 residues: CASIPTFRGPARYGYTF. In DNA, the CDR3 is TGTGCCAGCATCCCTACCTTCCGGGGGCCGGCCCGCTATGGCTACACCTTC. V gene TRBV5-6 combines with J gene TRBJ1-2, with D possibly being TRBD1 (6 bases). Trimming pared 6 bases from V and 4 bases from J, leaving 25 bases between. This CDR3 has 17 residues. Germline V gene data show CDR1 as SGHDT and CDR2 as YYEEEE.

The chain joins TRBV9 to TRBJ2-2, with D unclear. CDR3 size: 14 residues. Germline V lookup: CDR1 SGDLS, CDR2 YYNGEE. Trimming took off 0 bases at V and 6 bases at J, with 9 bases between the two ends. CDR3 sequence: CASSVENRAGELFF. The CDR3 DNA sequence: TGTGCCAGCAGCGTAGAAAATAGGGCCGGGGAGCTGTTTTTT.

This chain connects TRBV27 to TRBJ1-2; D gene ambiguous. The CDR3 extends over 15 amino acids. With 2 bases removed from V and 3 bases from J, the gap between germline ends came to 13 bases. Germline V lookup: CDR1 MNHEY, CDR2 SMNVEV (reference sequence). CDR3 in amino acids: CASSLRAEQDYGYTF. CDR3 sequence (DNA): TGTGCCAGCAGTTTAAGGGCGGAGCAGGACTATGGCTACACCTTC.

V gene TRBV11-2 combines with J gene TRBJ1-1; no definite D call. The V end lost 1 base, the J end lost 10 bases, and 19 bases lay between the germline ends. The CDR3 length is 15 residues. Per the germline V gene, CDR1 is SGHAT and CDR2 is FQNNGV. The CDR3 nucleotides are TGTGCCAGCAGCTTAGGTTCTGGCGGGGTAAGTGGAGCTTTCTTT. As protein: CASSLGSGGVSGAFF.

The chain carries TRBV19 and TRBJ2-2, with D possibly TRBD1 on 5 matching bases. The length of the CDR3 is 17 residues. V dropped 1 base and J dropped 0 bases, with 12 bases sitting between them. CDR1 LNHDA and CDR2 SQIVND come from the germline V gene (reference sequence). The CDR3 region is CASSIVGRASNTGELFF. DNA for the CDR3: TGTGCCAGTAGTATAGTAGGCAGGGCTTCGAACACCGGGGAGCTGTTTTTT.

The gene calls are TRBV7-5 and TRBJ1-6; TRBD1, the D gene given by the table, was not confirmed from the DNA. TRBV7-5 is termed a pseudogene. This CDR3 is 14 amino acids long. CDR3 protein: CVRSLDRGNSPLHF. In nucleotides, the CDR3 is TGTGTCAGAAGCCTGGACAGGGGTAATTCACCCCTCCACTTT.

The chain combines TRBV27 with TRBJ2-5, with TRBD1 matching over 9 bases. Trimming at V came to 3 bases and at J to 5 bases, leaving 7 bases not matched to a gene. The CDR3 extends over 15 amino acids. Germline V gene sequence: CDR1 MNHEY, CDR2 SMNVEV (reference sequence). CDR3 sequence: CASSFGDRESETQYF. For the CDR3, the DNA is TGTGCCAGCAGTTTTGGGGACAGGGAGTCCGAGACCCAGTACTTC.

This chain joins TRBV7-2 and TRBJ2-1, with 10 bases lining up with TRBD2. The CDR3 is 16 residues long. Germline V gene data show CDR1 as SGHTA and CDR2 as FQGNSA. V was clipped by 4 bases and J by 8 bases; unmatched bases: 11. CDR3 in DNA: TGTGCCAGCAGCTCCGGAGCGGGAGGGCCGGTGGATGAGCAGTTCTTC. Encoded protein: CASSSGAGGPVDEQFF.

The gene calls are TRBV6-5 and TRBJ1-1; D remains ambiguous. Trimming cost V 0 bases and J 3 bases, with 14 bases left between them. The CDR3 consists of 16 residues. Germline values: CDR1 MNHEY, CDR2 SVGAGI. The CDR3 is CASSYSGGRVDTEAFF. In DNA, the CDR3 is TGTGCCAGCAGTTACTCCGGTGGCAGAGTAGACACTGAAGCTTTCTTT.

The CDR3 nucleotides read TGTGCCAGCAGCTCGGACAGCGCGAACACCGGGGAGCTGTTTTTT. It translates to CASSSDSANTGELFF. V usage is TRBV9 and J usage is TRBJ2-2; perhaps TRBD1 as D (6 bases). Trimming left V 4 bases short and J 0 bases short, with 10 bases between. The CDR3 covers 15 residues. Germline lookup yields CDR1 SGDLS and CDR2 YYNGEE.

This chain connects TRBV3-1 (or the pseudogene TRBV3-2) to TRBJ1-1, with D maybe TRBD1 (6 bases). CDR1 is LGHDT, CDR2 YNNKEL, per germline (reference sequence). The CDR3 contains 13 residues. Deletions cut 4 bases from V and 5 bases from J, with 11 bases between. The CDR3 DNA follows: TGTGCCAGCAGCCTAAACAGGGTAACTGAAGCTTTCTTT. Amino acid sequence: CASSLNRVTEAFF.

V is TRBV6-5 and J is TRBJ2-3; 12 nucleotides line up with TRBD2. Per the germline V gene, CDR1 is MNHEY and CDR2 is SVGAGI. This CDR3 spans 16 amino acids. Trimming cost V 2 bases and J 8 bases; bases outside gene matches: 8. The CDR3 here is CASSYLAGGPTGTQYF. In DNA, the CDR3 is TGTGCCAGCAGTTACCTAGCGGGAGGGCCAACGGGTACGCAGTATTTT.

This chain uses TRBV4-2 with TRBJ2-7, with D hard to call. Trimming removed 0 bases at V and 4 bases at J, with 10 bases between. The CDR3 loop spans 14 amino acids. Per the germline V gene, CDR1 is LGHNA and CDR2 is YNFKEQ. DNA of the CDR3: TGTGCCAGCAGCCAAGAACTCCGGATGTACGAGCAGTACTTC. Protein sequence: CASSQELRMYEQYF.

The CDR3 protein is CAWSHWGRSYEQYF. The CDR3 DNA reads as TGTGCCTGGAGTCACTGGGGGCGGTCGTACGAGCAGTACTTC. The J gene is TRBJ2-7, the V gene TRBV30; maybe TRBD1 (6 bases). The CDR3 is 14 residues long. Trimming shortened V by 2 bases and J by 4 bases, and 15 bases separated the two germline ends. The germline V gene has CDR1 GTSNPN and CDR2 SVGIG (reference sequence).